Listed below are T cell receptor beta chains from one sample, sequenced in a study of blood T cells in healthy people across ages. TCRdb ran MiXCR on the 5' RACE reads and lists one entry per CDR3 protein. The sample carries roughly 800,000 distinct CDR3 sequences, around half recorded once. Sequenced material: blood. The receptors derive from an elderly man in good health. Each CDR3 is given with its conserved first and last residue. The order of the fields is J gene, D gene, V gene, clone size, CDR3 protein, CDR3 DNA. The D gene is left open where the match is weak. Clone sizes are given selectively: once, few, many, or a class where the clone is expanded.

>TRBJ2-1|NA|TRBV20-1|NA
CSARDRRRGTYNEQFF
TGCAGTGCTAGAGATCGTCGGAGGGGAACCTACAATGAGCAGTTCTTC
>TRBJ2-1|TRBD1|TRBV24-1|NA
CATSDLRTGGGEQFF
TGTGCCACCAGTGATTTGAGGACAGGGGGCGGTGAGCAGTTCTTC
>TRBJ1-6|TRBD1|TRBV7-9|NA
CASSILTGGYNSPLHF
TGTGCCAGCAGCATACTGACAGGGGGTTACAATTCACCCCTCCACTTT
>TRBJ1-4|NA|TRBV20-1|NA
CSAKEGGVKLFF
TGCAGTGCTAAGGAGGGGGGGGTAAAACTGTTTTTT
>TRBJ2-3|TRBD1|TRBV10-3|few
CATTDRGTSTDTQYF
TGTGCCACCACGGACAGGGGAACTAGCACAGATACGCAGTATTTT
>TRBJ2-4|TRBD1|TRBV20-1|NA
CSARWGQGKNIQYF
TGCAGTGCTAGGTGGGGACAGGGCAAAAACATTCAGTACTTC
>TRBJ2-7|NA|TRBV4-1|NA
CASSQDARAHEQYF
TGCGCCAGCAGCCAAGATGCCAGGGCCCACGAGCAGTACTTC
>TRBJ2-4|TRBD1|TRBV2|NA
CASRDRGNYGQYF
TGTGCCAGCAGAGACAGGGGGAACTACGGGCAGTACTTC
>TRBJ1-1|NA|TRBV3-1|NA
CASSQEVTVNTEAFF
TGTGCTAGCAGCCAAGAAGTCACAGTGAACACTGAAGCTTTCTTT
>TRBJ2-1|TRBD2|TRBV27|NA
CASSSIAGGDYNEQFF
TGTGCCAGCAGTTCAATAGCGGGAGGGGATTACAATGAGCAGTTCTTC
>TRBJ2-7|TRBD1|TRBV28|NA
CASNGQGSSYEQYF
TGTGCCAGCAACGGACAGGGCAGTTCCTACGAGCAGTACTTC
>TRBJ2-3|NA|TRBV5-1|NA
CASSRGLMRVTDTQYF
TGCGCCAGCAGCCGGGGACTTATGCGGGTCACAGATACGCAGTATTTT
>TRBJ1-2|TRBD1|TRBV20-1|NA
CSAPKQGWGLNYYGYTF
TGCAGTGCCCCAAAACAGGGGTGGGGACTTAACTACTATGGCTACACCTTC
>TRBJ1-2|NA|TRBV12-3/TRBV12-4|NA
CASSPPTGGVYGYTF
TGTGCCAGCAGTCCACCGACGGGGGGGGTCTATGGCTACACCTTC
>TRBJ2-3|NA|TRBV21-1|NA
CASSLKVSGRAGNRYAYF
TGTGCCAGCAGCCTAAAGGTCTCCGGACGAGCGGGAAACAGATACGCGTATTTT
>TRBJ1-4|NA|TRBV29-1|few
CSVETGYGEKLFF
TGCAGCGTTGAGACAGGCTACGGTGAAAAACTGTTTTTT
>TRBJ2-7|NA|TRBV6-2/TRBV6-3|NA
CASSYSRGNGAYEQYF
TGTGCCAGCAGTTACTCCCGGGGTAATGGGGCCTACGAGCAGTACTTC
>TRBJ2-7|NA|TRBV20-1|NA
CSALRGAYEQYF
TGCAGTGCCCTTCGGGGGGCTTACGAGCAGTACTTC
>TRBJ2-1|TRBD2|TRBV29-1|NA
CSGFGTSGSYNEQFF
TGCAGCGGCTTCGGGACTAGCGGCTCCTACAATGAGCAGTTCTTC
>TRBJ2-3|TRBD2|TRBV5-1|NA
CASSRAGEHRDAYF
TGCGCCAGCAGTAGAGCGGGAGAGCACAGAGACGCGTATTTT
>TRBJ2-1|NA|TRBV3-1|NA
CASSQGYSGYNEQFF
TGTGCCAGCAGCCAAGGGTATTCGGGATACAATGAGCAGTTCTTC
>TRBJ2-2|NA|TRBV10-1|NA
CASSEVLPGPRTGELFF
TGCGCCAGCAGTGAAGTTTTACCCGGGCCTCGGACCGGGGAGCTGTTTTTT
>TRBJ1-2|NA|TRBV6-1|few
CASSATQSANYGYTF
TGTGCCAGCAGTGCGACGCAGAGCGCTAACTATGGCTACACCTTC
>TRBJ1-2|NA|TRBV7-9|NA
CASSFSANYGYTF
TGTGCCAGCAGCTTTTCCGCTAACTATGGCTACACCTTC
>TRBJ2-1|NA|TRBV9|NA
CASNRLLGEQFF
TGTGCCAGCAACCGACTCCTTGGTGAGCAGTTCTTC
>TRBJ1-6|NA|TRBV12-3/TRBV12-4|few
CASSLGAENSPLHF
TGTGCCAGCAGTCTCGGTGCGGAGAATTCACCCCTCCACTTT
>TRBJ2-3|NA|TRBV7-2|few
CASSLALGTDTQYF
TGTGCCAGCAGCTTAGCGCTAGGAACAGATACGCAGTATTTT
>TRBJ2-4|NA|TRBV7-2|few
CASSLGVAKNIQYF
TGTGCCAGCAGCTTAGGCGTAGCCAAAAACATTCAGTACTTC
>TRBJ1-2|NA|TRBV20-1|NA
CSAKEGVTYGYTF
TGCAGTGCTAAGGAGGGTGTTACCTATGGCTACACCTTC
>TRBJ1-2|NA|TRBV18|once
CASSPQGSEGYTF
TGTGCCAGCTCACCACAGGGCAGTGAGGGCTACACCTTC
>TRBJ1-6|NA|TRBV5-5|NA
CASSLDSRQQPNSPLHF
TGTGCCAGCAGCTTGGATTCGCGACAGCAGCCTAATTCACCCCTCCACTTT
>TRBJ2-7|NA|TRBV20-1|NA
CSAPVIYEQYF
TGCAGTGCCCCAGTAATCTACGAGCAGTACTTC
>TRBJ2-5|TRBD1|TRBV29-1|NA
CSVWTGTGGETQYF
TGCAGCGTTTGGACTGGGACAGGGGGAGAGACCCAGTACTTC
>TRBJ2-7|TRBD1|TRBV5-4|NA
CASSPEGDRASYEQYF
TGTGCCAGCAGCCCCGAAGGGGACAGGGCCTCCTACGAGCAGTACTTC
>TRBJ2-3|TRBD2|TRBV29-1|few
CSVRLGTSLLSTDTQYF
TGCAGCGTTCGGTTAGGGACTAGCTTACTTAGCACAGATACGCAGTATTTT
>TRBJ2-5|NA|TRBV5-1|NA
CASSLIYEETQYF
TGCGCCAGCAGCTTGATCTACGAGGAGACCCAGTACTTC
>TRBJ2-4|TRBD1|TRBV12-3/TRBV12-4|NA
CACSLRGLGKNIQYF
TGTGCCTGCAGTTTAAGGGGGCTGGGCAAAAACATTCAGTACTTC
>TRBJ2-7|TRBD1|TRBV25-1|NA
CASSEATGGTYEQYF
TGTGCCAGCAGTGAGGCGACAGGGGGCACTTACGAGCAGTACTTC
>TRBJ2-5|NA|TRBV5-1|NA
CASSSGQSQETQYF
TGCGCCAGCAGCTCAGGACAGTCCCAAGAGACCCAGTACTTC
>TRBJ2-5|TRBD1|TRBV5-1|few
CASSSQGAGQETQYF
TGTGCCAGCAGTTCCCAGGGGGCTGGGCAAGAGACCCAGTACTTC
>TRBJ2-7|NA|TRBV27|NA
CASSSPAPGANYEQYF
TGTGCCAGCAGTTCCCCCGCCCCGGGGGCAAACTACGAGCAGTACTTC
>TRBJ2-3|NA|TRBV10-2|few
CASSERGGLEGYAYF
TGCGCCAGCAGTGAGAGGGGTGGGCTGGAGGGGTACGCGTATTTT